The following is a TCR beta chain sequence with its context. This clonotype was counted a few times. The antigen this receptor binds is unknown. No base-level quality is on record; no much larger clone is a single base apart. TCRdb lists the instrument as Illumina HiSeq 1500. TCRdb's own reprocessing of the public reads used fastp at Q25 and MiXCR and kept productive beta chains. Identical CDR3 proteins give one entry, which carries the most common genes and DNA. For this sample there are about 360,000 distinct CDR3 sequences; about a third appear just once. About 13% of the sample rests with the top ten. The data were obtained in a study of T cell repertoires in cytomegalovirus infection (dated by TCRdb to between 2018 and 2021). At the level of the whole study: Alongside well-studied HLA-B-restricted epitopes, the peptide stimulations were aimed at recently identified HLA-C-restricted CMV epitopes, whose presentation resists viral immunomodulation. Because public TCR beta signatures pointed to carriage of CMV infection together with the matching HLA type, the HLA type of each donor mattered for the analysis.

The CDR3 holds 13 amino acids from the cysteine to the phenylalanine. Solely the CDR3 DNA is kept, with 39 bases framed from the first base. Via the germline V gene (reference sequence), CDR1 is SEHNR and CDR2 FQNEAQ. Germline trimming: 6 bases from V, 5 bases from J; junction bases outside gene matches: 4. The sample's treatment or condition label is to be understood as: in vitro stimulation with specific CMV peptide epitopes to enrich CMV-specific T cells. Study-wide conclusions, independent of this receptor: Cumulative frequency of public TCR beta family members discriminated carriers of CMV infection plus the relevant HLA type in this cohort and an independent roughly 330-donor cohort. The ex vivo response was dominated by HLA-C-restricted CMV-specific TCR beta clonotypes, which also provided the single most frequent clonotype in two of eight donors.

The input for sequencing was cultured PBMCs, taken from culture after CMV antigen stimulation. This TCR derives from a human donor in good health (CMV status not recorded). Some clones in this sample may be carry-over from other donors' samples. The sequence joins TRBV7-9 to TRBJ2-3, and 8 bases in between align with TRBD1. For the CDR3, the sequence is CASRKTGGDTQYF. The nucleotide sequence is TGTGCCAGCAGGAAAACAGGGGGAGATACGCAGTATTTT.